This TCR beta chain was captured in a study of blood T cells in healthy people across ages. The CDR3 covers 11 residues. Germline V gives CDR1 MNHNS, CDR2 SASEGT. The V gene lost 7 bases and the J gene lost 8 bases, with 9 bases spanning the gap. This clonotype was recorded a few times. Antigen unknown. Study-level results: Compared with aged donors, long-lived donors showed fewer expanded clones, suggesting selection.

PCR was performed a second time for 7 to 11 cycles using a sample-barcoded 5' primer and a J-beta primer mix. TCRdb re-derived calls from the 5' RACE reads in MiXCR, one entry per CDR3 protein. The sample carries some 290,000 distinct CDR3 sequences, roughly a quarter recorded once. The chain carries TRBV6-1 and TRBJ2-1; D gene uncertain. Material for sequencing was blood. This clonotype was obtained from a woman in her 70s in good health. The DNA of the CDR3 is TGTGCCAGCAAGGATATCGATGAGCAGTTCTTC. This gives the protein CASKDIDEQFF.